Each of the 32 T cell receptor beta chains below was sequenced from the same sample in a study of naive and memory T cell subsets. The library had UMIs added by 3' ligation of an oligonucleotide to TCR cDNA. Amplification of ligated cDNA took four PCR rounds with SP2 and nested alpha and beta constant primers. TCRdb re-analysed the 5' RACE reads in MiXCR, keeping a single row per CDR3 protein. The sample lists about 62,000 distinct CDR3 sequences; approximately 8% were seen once. These receptors were obtained from a female donor in good health.

This clonotype was recorded a few times. The rearrangement uses TRBV5-1 and TRBJ1-2, with 11 positions matching TRBD1. V shed 1 base, J shed 7 bases, and the junction held 24 bases outside the gene matches. The CDR3 is made up of 21 amino acids. Germline CDR1 SGHRS, CDR2 YFSETQ. The CDR3 reads CASSLTGETRTGGAVYGGYTF. The CDR3 bases are TGCGCCAGCAGCTTGACCGGGGAGACGAGGACAGGGGGCGCCGTTTATGGTGGCTACACCTTC.

In its sample, this clonotype was seen a few times. This rearrangement joins TRBV14 to TRBJ1-5, with a tentative D call TRBD1 (5 bases). The CDR3 is made up of 13 amino acids. V lost 4 bases to trimming and J lost 1 base, with 5 bases between them. CDR1 is SGHDN and CDR2 is FVKESK in the germline V gene. CDR3: CASSRDSNQPQHF. Here the CDR3 DNA reads TGTGCCAGCAGCCGGGACAGCAATCAGCCCCAGCATTTT.

In its sample, this clonotype was seen many times. This chain connects TRBV6-5 to TRBJ2-7, with TRBD1 matching over 10 bases. V trimming: 5 bases; J trimming: 4 bases; junction bases outside the gene matches: 8. From germline, CDR1 is MNHEY and CDR2 SVGAGI. The CDR3 loop spans 15 amino acids. The CDR3 sequence: CASSTRDRGSYEQYF. In DNA, the CDR3 is TGTGCCAGCAGTACCCGGGACAGGGGATCATACGAGCAGTACTTC.

Ten or more counts support this clonotype. This chain connects TRBV10-3 to TRBJ1-1, with 7 nucleotides matching TRBD1. The CDR3 spans 14 residues. After removal of 10 bases from V and 2 bases from J, the junction contained 10 bases not matched to a gene. Germline-derived CDR1 and CDR2 are ENHRY and SYGVKD. The CDR3 here is CATTGMGANTEAFF. The CDR3 bases are TGTGCCACGACAGGGATGGGGGCAAACACTGAAGCTTTCTTT.

This clonotype has ten or more counts. This chain connects TRBV30 to TRBJ1-1; D possibly corresponds to TRBD1 (5 bases). Germline V gene lookup returns CDR1 GTSNPN and CDR2 SVGIG (reference sequence). Between the trimmed V and J ends, which lost 1 base and 1 base, there was a span of 19 bases. This CDR3 spans 17 amino acids. The CDR3 sequence is CAWSDTPWEGKNTEAFF. The CDR3 DNA sequence: TGTGCCTGGAGTGACACCCCATGGGAGGGGAAGAACACTGAAGCTTTCTTT.

This clonotype has a handful of counts. The chain couples TRBV28 to TRBJ2-3, with D maybe TRBD2 (5 bases). The CDR3 loop spans 18 amino acids. Germline V gene data show CDR1 as MDHEN and CDR2 as SYDVKM. V was pared by 4 bases and J by 2 bases, with 22 bases between. The CDR3 bases are TGTGCCAGCAGTTGGACTTTCTCAACCTTAAATTCCACAGATACGCAGTATTTT. It yields the protein CASSWTFSTLNSTDTQYF.

This clonotype has just a few counts. The rearrangement links TRBV6-5 to TRBJ1-3; 8 nucleotides line up with TRBD1. Germline trimming cut 1 base from V and 4 bases from J; bases unmatched to any gene: 6. The V gene's germline CDR1 is MNHEY and CDR2 SVGAGI. The CDR3 is 16 amino acids. DNA of the CDR3: TGTGCCAGCAGTTACTACGCAGGGGGCGACGGAAACACCATATATTTT. This sequence encodes CASSYYAGGDGNTIYF.

This clonotype was observed at least ten times. The chain couples TRBV6-5 to TRBJ2-7; D may correspond to TRBD1 or TRBD2 (6 bases each). CDR1 is MNHEY and CDR2 is SVGAGI in the germline V gene. The CDR3 is 15 amino acids. Trimming cost V 2 bases and J 3 bases, with 14 bases left between them. The DNA of the CDR3 is TGTGCCAGCAGTTACGCTATCGGAGGGGGCTACGAGCAGTACTTC. Its translation: CASSYAIGGGYEQYF.

This clonotype came up many times. This rearrangement joins TRBV29-1 to TRBJ1-1; D not resolved. CDR1 is SQVTM and CDR2 is ANQGSEA in the germline V gene. The CDR3 contains 9 residues. V shed 4 bases and J shed 5 bases, with 2 bases lying between them. The CDR3 region is CSVGTEAFF. The DNA of the CDR3 is TGCAGCGTTGGGACTGAAGCTTTCTTT.

This clonotype turned up a few times. V gene TRBV6-5 combines with J gene TRBJ2-3; D gene ambiguous. The CDR3 covers 12 residues. Germline CDR1 and CDR2: MNHEY and SVGAGI. V dropped 6 bases and J dropped 5 bases, with 9 bases sitting between them. This CDR3 is CASRGPGDTQYF. The DNA of the CDR3 is TGTGCCAGCAGGGGTCCAGGAGATACGCAGTATTTT.

This clonotype has just a few counts. This chain links TRBV7-8 with TRBJ2-3, with 11 bases aligning to TRBD2. From germline, CDR1 is SGHVS and CDR2 FQNEAQ. The CDR3 consists of 17 residues. The trim removed 3 bases at V and 2 bases at J, leaving 7 bases unmatched. This CDR3 is CASSFRTSGGLTDTQYF. CDR3 DNA: TGTGCCAGCAGCTTCCGTACTAGCGGGGGCCTCACAGATACGCAGTATTTT.

This clonotype was detected a few times. This chain uses TRBV27 with TRBJ2-7, with TRBD2 matching 8 bases. Germline V gene data show CDR1 as MNHEY and CDR2 as SMNVEV (reference sequence). The CDR3 totals 14 residues. V dropped 3 bases and J dropped 7; count of bases not matched to a gene: 8. CDR3 nucleotide sequence: TGTGCCAGCAGTTTTGGACGGGGGGGTCGGGAGCAGTACTTC. Translating gives CASSFGRGGREQYF.

The chain carries TRBV12-3 or TRBV12-4 and TRBJ2-2, with 15 bases that match TRBD2. CDR3 size: 17 residues. The V gene end was trimmed by 5 bases and the J gene end by 3 bases; junction bases not matched to a gene: 4. CDR3 region: CASSRGTSGGYTGELFF. CDR3 bases: TGTGCCAGCAGTCGTGGGACTAGCGGGGGGTACACCGGGGAGCTGTTTTTT.

In its sample, this clonotype was seen a few times. The gene calls are TRBV20-1 and TRBJ2-7; D perhaps matches TRBD2 (7 bases). Germline CDR1 is DFQATT and CDR2 is SNEGSKA (reference sequence). The CDR3 has 13 residues. The CDR3 loop reads CRPTGTNSYEQYF. CDR3 DNA: TGCAGACCTACAGGGACTAACTCCTACGAGCAGTACTTC.

The chain has TRBV6-5 and TRBJ1-2; possible D gene TRBD1, 5 bases. The CDR3 spans 14 residues. Germline V gene lookup returns CDR1 MNHEY and CDR2 SVGAGI. The V end lost 0 bases, the J end lost 0 bases, and 5 bases lay between the germline ends. The CDR3 coding sequence is TGTGCCAGCAGTTACTCGACAGCTAACTATGGCTACACCTTC. Translating gives CASSYSTANYGYTF.

This clonotype was seen more than once but under ten times. This chain connects TRBV18 to TRBJ1-2; D unresolved. Germline values: CDR1 KGHSH, CDR2 LQKENI. CDR3 length equals 14 residues. The V end was cut by 2 bases, the J end by 0 bases, with 7 bases between. CDR3 DNA sequence: TGTGCCAGCTCACCAGTCGGAGCTAACTATGGCTACACCTTC. Its translation is CASSPVGANYGYTF.

The rearrangement links TRBV7-9 to TRBJ1-1; TRBD1 matches at 8 bases. The CDR3 has 16 residues. With V trimmed by 3 bases and J by 0 bases, 6 bases remained unmatched. Germline assignment: CDR1 SEHNR and CDR2 FQNEAQ (reference sequence). The CDR3 region is CASSLEQGAMNTEAFF. DNA of the CDR3: TGTGCCAGCAGCTTGGAGCAGGGGGCTATGAACACTGAAGCTTTCTTT.

V usage is TRBV29-1 and J usage is TRBJ1-1; D not resolved. V lost 2 bases and J 2 bases, leaving 9 bases between the germline ends. The CDR3 contains 13 residues. CDR1 and CDR2 from the germline V gene are SQVTM and ANQGSEA. The CDR3 here is CSVEREINTEAFF. The CDR3 DNA is TGCAGCGTTGAAAGGGAAATAAACACTGAAGCTTTCTTT.

V usage is TRBV20-1 and J usage is TRBJ1-5; 9 bases map to TRBD1. This CDR3 has 14 amino acids. V trimming: 3 bases; J trimming: 5 bases; junction bases outside the gene matches: 5. From germline, CDR1 is DFQATT and CDR2 SNEGSKA (reference sequence). CDR3 loop: CSASADRGHQPQHF. The CDR3 DNA follows: TGCAGTGCTAGCGCGGACAGGGGCCATCAGCCCCAGCATTTT.

The chain employs TRBV7-9 and TRBJ2-5, with a tentative D call TRBD2 (7 bases). The V gene's germline CDR1 is SEHNR and CDR2 FQNEAQ (reference sequence). The CDR3 contains 15 residues. The ends were cut back, 5 bases at V and 5 bases at J, with 18 bases in the middle. Here the CDR3 reads CASSPLGGAGETQYF. CDR3 DNA sequence: TGTGCCAGCAGCCCCCTGGGGGGGGCGGGGGAGACCCAGTACTTC.

The sample holds a few counts of this clonotype. DNA for the CDR3: TGTGCCAGCTCAGATCCCAGGGGGAGTGTGGATGAGCAGTTCTTC. The encoded protein is CASSDPRGSVDEQFF. The chain employs TRBV18 and TRBJ2-1; 7 bases align to TRBD1. Germline V CDR1 and CDR2: KGHSH, LQKENI. The CDR3 loop spans 15 amino acids. J lost 8 bases, V lost 5 bases, and 12 bases had no gene match. The whole variable domain, remainder taken from reference TRBV18 and TRBJ2-1, is NAGVMQNPRHLVRRRGQEARLRCSPMKGHSHVYWYRQLPEEGLKFMVYLQKENIIDESGMPKERFSAEFPKEGPSILRIQQVVRGDSAAYFCASSDPRGSVDEQFFGPGTRLTVL.

At least ten counts were recorded for this clonotype. The chain has TRBV20-1 and TRBJ2-3, with 7 bases matching TRBD1. J gave up 9 bases and V 0 bases, and 6 bases lay outside the gene matches. Germline CDR1 and CDR2: DFQATT and SNEGSKA (reference sequence). The length of the CDR3 is 13 residues. CDR3 in DNA: TGCAGTGCTAGAGACAGGACAGGATTCACGCAGTATTTT. Its translation: CSARDRTGFTQYF.

This clonotype was counted many times. The chain carries TRBV5-6 and TRBJ2-7; 10 positions agree with TRBD2. V gave up 4 bases and J gave up 7 bases; unmatched junction bases: 8. This CDR3 contains 14 residues. Germline CDR1 and CDR2: SGHDT and YYEEEE. The CDR3 spells CASSPPGLAREQYF. Written as DNA, the CDR3 is TGTGCCAGCAGCCCTCCGGGACTAGCGAGAGAGCAGTACTTC.

This clonotype occurred many times. The rearrangement links TRBV28 to TRBJ2-6; 7 bases line up with TRBD1. From germline, CDR1 is MDHEN and CDR2 SYDVKM. The V segment lost 6 bases and the J segment 2 bases; nucleotides outside the gene matches: 10. This CDR3 is built from 17 residues. CDR3 sequence (DNA): TGTGCCAGCAGCTCCATTAACAGGGGAACTGGGGCCAACGTCCTGACTTTC. It encodes CASSSINRGTGANVLTF.

This clonotype was counted between two and nine times. The genes are TRBV20-1 and TRBJ1-6; D gene ambiguous. V was cut by 6 bases and J by 4 bases, with 16 bases left in between. Looked up from germline, CDR1 is DFQATT and CDR2 is SNEGSKA (reference sequence). This CDR3 is built from 15 residues. CDR3 region: CSAASPVGYNSPLHF. As DNA, the CDR3 is TGCAGTGCAGCCTCCCCGGTGGGATATAATTCACCCCTCCACTTT.

The sample holds a few counts of this clonotype. The J gene is TRBJ2-6, the V gene TRBV13; TRBD2 agrees at 13 bases. The V gene's germline CDR1 is PRHDT and CDR2 FYEKMQ (reference sequence). Losses at the gene ends were 5 bases for V and 0 bases for J; bases not matched to a gene: 7. The CDR3 totals 19 residues. The DNA of the CDR3 is TGTGCCAGCAGCCCTTCGGGACTAGCGGGGCCCTCTGGGGCCAACGTCCTGACTTTC. Translating it yields CASSPSGLAGPSGANVLTF.

The V and J genes are TRBV5-1 and TRBJ1-5, with D perhaps TRBD1 (6 bases). Between the trimmed V and J ends, which lost 0 bases and 7 bases, there was a span of 8 bases. This CDR3 is 13 amino acids long. CDR1 and CDR2 (germline): SGHRS, YFSETQ. For the CDR3, the DNA is TGCGCCAGCAGCTTGGGGGGGGCCCAGCCCCAGCATTTT. Its translation: CASSLGGAQPQHF.

The V call is TRBV28, the J call TRBJ2-3, with 11 positions matching TRBD2. The CDR3 runs to 16 residues. V gave up 5 bases and J gave up 3 bases; unmatched junction bases: 7. CDR1 is MDHEN and CDR2 is SYDVKM in the germline V gene. CDR3 nucleotide sequence: TGTGCCAGCAGTCCTCAACTAGCGGGAGTAACAGATACGCAGTATTTT. It specifies CASSPQLAGVTDTQYF.

The gene calls are TRBV6-5 and TRBJ1-6, with D possibly being TRBD1 (5 bases). Germline loops: CDR1 MNHEY, CDR2 SVGAGI. V was pared by 4 bases and J by 8 bases, with 12 bases between. The length of the CDR3 is 14 residues. CDR3 in amino acids: CASSWGEVHSPLHF. The CDR3 DNA follows: TGTGCCAGCAGTTGGGGGGAAGTACATTCACCCCTCCACTTT.

This clonotype was counted ten times or more. The chain links TRBV28 to TRBJ1-5; D not resolved. The germline V gene encodes CDR1 MDHEN and CDR2 SYDVKM. This CDR3 spans 15 amino acids. V dropped 2 bases and J dropped 2 bases, with 10 bases sitting between them. The CDR3 spells CASSLAAAGNQPQHF. The CDR3, as DNA: TGTGCCAGCAGTTTAGCAGCGGCGGGCAATCAGCCCCAGCATTTT.

The CDR3 DNA reads TGTGCCAGCAGCCGACTCAGCCAAAACTATGGCTACACCTTC. Amino acids: CASSRLSQNYGYTF. V usage is TRBV6-5 and J usage is TRBJ1-2, with D unresolved. Germline loops: CDR1 MNHEY, CDR2 SVGAGI. The V and J ends lost 6 bases and 2 bases respectively, with 13 bases between them. The CDR3 has 14 amino acids.

This clonotype has only a few counts. The chain is built from TRBV28 and TRBJ2-7; maybe TRBD1 (6 bases). The CDR3 length is 12 residues. V gave up 6 bases and J gave up 6 bases, with 12 bases separating them. Germline V CDR1 and CDR2: MDHEN, SYDVKM. CDR3 DNA: TGTGCCAGCAGATCCGGGACAATCGAGCAGTACTTC. This translates into CASRSGTIEQYF.